Detailed here is one TCR beta chain. Its target is unknown. CDR1 is DFQATT and CDR2 is SNEGSKA in the germline V gene (reference sequence). This CDR3 is 16 amino acids long. V gave up 0 bases and J gave up 2 bases, with 17 bases separating them. This entry comes from a study of response to subunit inactivated influenza vaccine. One entry per CDR3 protein results from TCRdb running MiXCR on the RT-PCR reads. The table records 590,000 or so distinct CDR3 sequences, approximately 14% of them present only once. Findings of the study overall: There was a suggestion from the authors that each seasonal influenza vaccination recruits few new T cells.

The origin of this receptor is a man aged 45-65 years who received an inactivated influenza vaccine. This chain connects TRBV20-1 to TRBJ2-7; D might be TRBD1 (6 bases). Specimen: PBMCs from blood, collected 14 days before vaccination. In DNA form, the CDR3 reads TGCAGTGCTAGAGATGATTGGGGGCTACAGACCTACGAGCAGTACTTC. Its translation: CSARDDWGLQTYEQYF.